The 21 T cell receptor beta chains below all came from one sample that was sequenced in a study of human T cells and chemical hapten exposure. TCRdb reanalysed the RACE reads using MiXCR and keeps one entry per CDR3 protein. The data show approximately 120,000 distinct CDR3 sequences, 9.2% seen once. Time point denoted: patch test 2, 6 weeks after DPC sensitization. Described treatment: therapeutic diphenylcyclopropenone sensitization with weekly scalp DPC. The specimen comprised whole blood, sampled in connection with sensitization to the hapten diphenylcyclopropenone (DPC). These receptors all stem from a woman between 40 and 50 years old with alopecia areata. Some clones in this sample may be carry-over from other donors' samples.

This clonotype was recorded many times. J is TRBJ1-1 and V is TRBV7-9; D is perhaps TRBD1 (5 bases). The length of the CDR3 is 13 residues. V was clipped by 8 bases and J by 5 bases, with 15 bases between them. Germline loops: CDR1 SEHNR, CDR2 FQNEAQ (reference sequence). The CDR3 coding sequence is TGTGCCAGCGGGGGGGTGGCGAGGACTGAAGCTTTCTTT. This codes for CASGGVARTEAFF.

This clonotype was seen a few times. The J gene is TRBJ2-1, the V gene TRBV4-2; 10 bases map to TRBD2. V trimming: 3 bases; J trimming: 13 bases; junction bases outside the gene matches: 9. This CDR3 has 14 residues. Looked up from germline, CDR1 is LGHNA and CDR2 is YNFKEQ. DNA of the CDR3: TGTGCCAGCAGCCACCTAGCGGGGGATGAGGGCCAGTTCTTC. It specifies CASSHLAGDEGQFF.

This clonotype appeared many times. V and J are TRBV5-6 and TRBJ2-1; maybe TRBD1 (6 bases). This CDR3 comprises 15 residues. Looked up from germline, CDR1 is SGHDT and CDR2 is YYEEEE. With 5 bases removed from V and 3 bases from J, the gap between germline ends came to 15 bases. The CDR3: CASRLRRGLYNEQFF. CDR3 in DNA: TGTGCCAGCAGACTCCGCAGGGGCCTCTACAATGAGCAGTTCTTC.

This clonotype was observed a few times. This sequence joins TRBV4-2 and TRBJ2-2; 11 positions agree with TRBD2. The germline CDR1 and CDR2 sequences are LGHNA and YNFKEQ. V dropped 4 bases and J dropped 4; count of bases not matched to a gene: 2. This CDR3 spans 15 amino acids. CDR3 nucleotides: TGTGCCAGCAGCCCCCTAGCGGGGGGCACCGGGGAGCTGTTTTTT. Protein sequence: CASSPLAGGTGELFF.

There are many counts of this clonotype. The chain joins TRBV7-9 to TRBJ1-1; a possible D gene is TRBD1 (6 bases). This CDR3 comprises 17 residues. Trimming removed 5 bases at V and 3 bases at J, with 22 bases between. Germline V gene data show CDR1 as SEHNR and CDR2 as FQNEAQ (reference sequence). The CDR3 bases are TGTGCCAGCAGCCGGATAGGGGGGGCGAATGCGGACACTGAAGCTTTCTTT. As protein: CASSRIGGANADTEAFF.

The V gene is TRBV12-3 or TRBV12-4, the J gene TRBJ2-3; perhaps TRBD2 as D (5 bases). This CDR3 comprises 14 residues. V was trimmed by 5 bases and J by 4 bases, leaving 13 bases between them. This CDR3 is CASSRLVAPDTQYF. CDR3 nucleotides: TGTGCCAGCAGTCGTCTAGTAGCGCCAGATACGCAGTATTTT.

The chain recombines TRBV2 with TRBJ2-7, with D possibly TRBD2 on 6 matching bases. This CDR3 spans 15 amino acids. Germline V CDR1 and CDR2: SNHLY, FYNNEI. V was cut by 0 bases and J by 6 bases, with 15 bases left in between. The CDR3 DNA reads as TGTGCCAGCAGTGAAGCTGGAGGGGCGCGGGGCGAGCAGTACTTC. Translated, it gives CASSEAGGARGEQYF.

The CDR3 is CSAPGQVKYGYTF. CDR3 bases: TGCAGTGCCCCCGGACAGGTGAAATATGGCTACACCTTC. This chain connects TRBV20-1 to TRBJ1-2; 7 bases map to TRBD1. The CDR3 runs 13 residues. Germline V gene sequence: CDR1 DFQATT, CDR2 SNEGSKA (reference sequence). Losses at the gene ends were 6 bases for V and 5 bases for J; bases not matched to a gene: 9.

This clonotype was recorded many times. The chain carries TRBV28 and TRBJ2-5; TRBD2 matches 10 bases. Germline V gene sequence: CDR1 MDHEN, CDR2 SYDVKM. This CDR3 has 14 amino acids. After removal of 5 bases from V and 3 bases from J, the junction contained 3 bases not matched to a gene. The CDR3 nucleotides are TGTGCCAGCAGTGCAAGCGGGGGGGAAGAGACCCAGTACTTC. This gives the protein CASSASGGEETQYF.

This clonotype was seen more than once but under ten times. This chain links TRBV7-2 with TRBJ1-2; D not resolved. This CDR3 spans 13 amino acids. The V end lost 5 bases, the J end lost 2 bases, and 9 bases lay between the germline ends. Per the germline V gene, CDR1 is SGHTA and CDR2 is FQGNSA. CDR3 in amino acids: CASSPRTNYGYTF. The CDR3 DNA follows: TGTGCCAGCAGCCCCAGGACCAACTATGGCTACACCTTC.

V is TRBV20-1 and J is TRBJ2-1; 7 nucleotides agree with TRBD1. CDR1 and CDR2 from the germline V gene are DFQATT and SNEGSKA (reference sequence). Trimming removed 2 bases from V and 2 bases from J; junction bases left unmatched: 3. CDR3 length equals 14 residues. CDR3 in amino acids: CSARSTGAYNEQFF. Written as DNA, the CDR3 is TGCAGTGCTAGATCCACAGGGGCCTACAATGAGCAGTTCTTC.

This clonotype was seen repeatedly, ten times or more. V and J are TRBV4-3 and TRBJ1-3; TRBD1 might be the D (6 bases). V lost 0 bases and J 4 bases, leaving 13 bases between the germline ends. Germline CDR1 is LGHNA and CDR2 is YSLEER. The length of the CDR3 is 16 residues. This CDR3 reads CASSQDVGGAGNTIYF. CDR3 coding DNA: TGCGCCAGCAGCCAAGATGTGGGGGGCGCGGGAAACACCATATATTTT.

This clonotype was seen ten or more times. The CDR3 loop reads CASSEVDRYQPQHF. The CDR3, as DNA: TGTGCCAGCAGTGAAGTTGACCGATATCAGCCCCAGCATTTT. The rearrangement joins TRBV6-1 to TRBJ1-5; no reliable D call. Germline V gene sequence: CDR1 MNHNS, CDR2 SASEGT. V was trimmed by 1 base and J by 5 bases, leaving 9 bases between them. The CDR3 covers 14 residues.

The CDR3, as DNA: TGTGCCAGCAACCTGACAGGGGGCTGTTTCCCAGCCAAAAACATTCAGTACTTC. Translating gives CASNLTGGCFPAKNIQYF. J is TRBJ2-4 and V is TRBV6-9, with 10 bases aligning to TRBD1. Germline V CDR1 and CDR2: MNHGY, SVAAGI. This CDR3 region has 18 residues. V lost 7 bases and J lost 0; bases outside the gene matches: 12.

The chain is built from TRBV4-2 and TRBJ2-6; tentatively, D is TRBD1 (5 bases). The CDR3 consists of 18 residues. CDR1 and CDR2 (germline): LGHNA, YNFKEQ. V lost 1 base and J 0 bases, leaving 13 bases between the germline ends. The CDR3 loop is CASSQAQGSLSGANVLTF. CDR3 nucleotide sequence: TGTGCCAGCAGCCAAGCCCAGGGTTCCCTCTCTGGGGCCAACGTCCTGACTTTC.

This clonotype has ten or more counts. The CDR3 loop reads CSAPSPGTSGGETQYF. The CDR3 coding sequence is TGCAGTGCTCCGTCCCCCGGGACTAGCGGTGGAGAGACCCAGTACTTC. This sequence joins TRBV20-1 and TRBJ2-5, with 11 bases identical to TRBD2. V gave up 5 bases and J gave up 4 bases; unmatched junction bases: 12. The CDR3 totals 16 residues. Germline V gene sequence: CDR1 DFQATT, CDR2 SNEGSKA (reference sequence).

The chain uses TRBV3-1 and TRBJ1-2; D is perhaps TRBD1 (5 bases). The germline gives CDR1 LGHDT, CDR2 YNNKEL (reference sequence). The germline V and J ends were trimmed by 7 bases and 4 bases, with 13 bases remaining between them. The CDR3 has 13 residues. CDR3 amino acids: CASTNSGVYGYTF. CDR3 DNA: TGTGCCAGCACGAACTCGGGGGTCTATGGCTACACCTTC.

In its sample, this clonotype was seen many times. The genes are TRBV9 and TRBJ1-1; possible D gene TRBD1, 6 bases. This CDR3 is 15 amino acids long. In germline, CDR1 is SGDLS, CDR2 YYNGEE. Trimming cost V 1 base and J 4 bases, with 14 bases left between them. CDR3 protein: CASSVPPPGATEAFF. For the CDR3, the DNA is TGTGCCAGCAGCGTACCCCCCCCGGGGGCCACTGAAGCTTTCTTT.

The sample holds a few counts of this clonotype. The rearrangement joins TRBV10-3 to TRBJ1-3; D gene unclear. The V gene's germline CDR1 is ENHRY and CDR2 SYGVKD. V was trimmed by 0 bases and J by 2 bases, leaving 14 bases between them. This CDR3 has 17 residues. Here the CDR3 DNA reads TGTGCCATCAGTGAGTCGGGGATAGCTGGAGCTGGAAACACCATATATTTT. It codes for CAISESGIAGAGNTIYF.

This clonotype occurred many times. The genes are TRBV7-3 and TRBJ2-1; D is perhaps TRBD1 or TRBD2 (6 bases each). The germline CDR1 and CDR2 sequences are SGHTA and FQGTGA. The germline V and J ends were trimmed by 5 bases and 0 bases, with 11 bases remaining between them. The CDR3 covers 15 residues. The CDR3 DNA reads TGTGCCAGCAGCCGAGAGGGGGGCTCCTACAATGAGCAGTTCTTC. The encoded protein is CASSREGGSYNEQFF. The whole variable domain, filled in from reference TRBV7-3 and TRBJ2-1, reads GAGVSQTPSNKVTEKGKYVELRCDPISGHTALYWYRQSLGQGPEFLIYFQGTGAADDSGLPNDRFFAVRPEGSVSTLKIQRTERGDSAVYLCASSREGGSYNEQFFGPGTRLTVL.

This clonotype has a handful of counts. Here the CDR3 reads CASSTRTSGVADTQYF. CDR3 DNA sequence: TGTGCCAGCAGTACCCGGACTAGCGGGGTCGCAGATACGCAGTATTTT. This sequence joins TRBV6-2 or TRBV6-3 and TRBJ2-3; TRBD2 agrees at 12 bases. Germline assignment: CDR1 MNHEY and CDR2 SVGEGT. The ends lost 5 bases at V and 4 bases at J; junction bases unmatched: 7. The CDR3 is 16 residues long.